The rows below give T cell receptor beta chains drawn from one sample of a study of technical replicates of blood from a handful of donors. Libraries were prepared by immunoSEQ multiplex PCR; TCRdb keeps only in-frame clonotypes and omits some of them. The profile covers under 85,000 clones, with over 90% appearing a single time and 0.3% to 0.45% taken by the ten largest. Sequenced sample: T cells isolated from PBMCs. These receptors came from a human donor in good health. Both conserved end residues are part of each CDR3. The order of the fields is D gene, J gene, clone size, V gene, CDR3 DNA, CDR3 protein. D genes are given only for firm matches. Only some rows state a clone size, as once, few, many or a class for expanded clones.

NA | TRBJ2-7 | NA | TRBV2 | TGTGCCAGCAGGACCGTTATGGACAGATCCTACGAGCAGTACTTC | CASRTVMDRSYEQYF
TRBD2 | TRBJ2-2 | NA | TRBV28 | TGTGCCAGCGTGGACAGGTCGGGACTAGCGGGAGGGAACACCGGGGAGCTGTTTTTT | CASVDRSGLAGGNTGELFF
TRBD2 | TRBJ2-7 | NA | TRBV9 | TGTGCCAGCAGCCCGGGAGGTTCCTACGAGCAGTACTTC | CASSPGGSYEQYF
NA | TRBJ2-6 | NA | TRBV6-1 | TGTGCCAGCAGTTGGGACACTGGGGCCAACGTCCTGACTTTC | CASSWDTGANVLTF
NA | TRBJ2-1 | once | TRBV15 | TGTGCCACCAGCATACCTTCTAACAATGAGCAGTTCTTC | CATSIPSNNEQFF
NA | TRBJ2-1 | NA | TRBV5-1 | TGCGCCAGCAGCTTACGGTATAGCAATGAGCAGTTCTTC | CASSLRYSNEQFF
NA | TRBJ2-5 | NA | TRBV27 | TGTGCCAGCAGTTTATTAGGGGCCCAAGAGACCCAGTACTTC | CASSLLGAQETQYF
NA | TRBJ1-2 | NA | TRBV18 | TGTGCCAGCTCACCGAGGGGGGGAACAATCTATGGCTACACCTTC | CASSPRGGTIYGYTF
TRBD1 | TRBJ1-1 | few | TRBV6-6 | TGTGCCAGCAGTTACTCGAACAGGGGAGTTGAAGCTTTCTTT | CASSYSNRGVEAFF
NA | TRBJ2-1 | NA | TRBV21-1 | TGTGCCAGCATTATAGGACTAGCGGGAGCAAGTAATGAGCAGTTCTTC | CASIIGLAGASNEQFF
NA | TRBJ1-1 | NA | TRBV13 | TGTGCCAGCAGCTTAGCGGAGGTTGAAGCTTTCTTT | CASSLAEVEAFF
NA | TRBJ1-5 | once | TRBV4-1 | TGCGCCAGCAGCCATATGGAGAGCAATCAGCCCCAGCATTTT | CASSHMESNQPQHF
NA | TRBJ1-1 | NA | TRBV5-4 | TGTGCCAGCAGCTTGGAACAGGTAACTATGAACACTGAAGCTTTCTTT | CASSLEQVTMNTEAFF
NA | TRBJ1-1 | few | TRBV20-1 | TGCAGTACCAGGGGAACCACTGAAGCTTTCTTT | CSTRGTTEAFF
NA | TRBJ2-7 | NA | TRBV7-3 | TGTGCCAGCAGTCGAGACAGGAGCTACGAGCAGTACTTC | CASSRDRSYEQYF
TRBD1 | TRBJ2-7 | once | TRBV28 | TGTGCCAGCAGCCAAGTGGGACAGACCTACGAGCAGTACTTC | CASSQVGQTYEQYF